These T cell receptor beta chains were read from a single sample in a study of response to subunit inactivated influenza vaccine. TCRdb recomputed calls from the RT-PCR reads with MiXCR, one row per CDR3 protein. Among about 650,000 distinct CDR3 sequences, 15% to 18% were seen once, and the ten largest hold roughly 10%. Sequenced material: PBMCs from blood, taken about 11 days after vaccination. All receptors come from a man over 45 who received an inactivated influenza vaccine. Each CDR3 is given with its conserved first and last residue. Each record gives: D gene, V gene, J gene, clone size, CDR3 protein, CDR3 DNA. The D gene is left open where the match is weak. Only part of the rows carry a size: once, few, many, or a class if the clone is expanded.

.	TRBV7-2	TRBJ2-5	few	CASSFNGRRETQYF	TGTGCCAGCAGCTTTAATGGGCGCAGGGAGACCCAGTACTTC
.	TRBV24-1	TRBJ2-5	few	CATSELLGGLETQYF	TGTGCCACCAGCGAACTTCTGGGGGGCTTGGAGACCCAGTACTTC
TRBD2	TRBV7-2	TRBJ2-7	.	CASSLSSSGQLYEQYF	TGTGCCAGCAGCTTAAGCTCTAGCGGGCAATTGTACGAGCAGTACTTC
.	TRBV10-3	TRBJ2-7	.	CAISDVEQYF	TGTGCCATCAGTGACGTGGAGCAGTACTTC
TRBD1	TRBV15	TRBJ1-6	.	CATSRGSNRGMIGSPLHF	TGTGCCACCAGCAGAGGGTCGAACAGGGGAATGATAGGTTCACCCCTCCACTTT
.	TRBV12-3/TRBV12-4	TRBJ2-1	.	CASSLGRGRSSYNEQFF	TGTGCCAGCAGTTTAGGCAGGGGCCGGAGCTCCTACAATGAGCAGTTCTTC
.	TRBV14	TRBJ1-2	many	CASSQVTRDGYTF	TGTGCCAGCAGCCAAGTTACGCGGGATGGCTACACCTTC
TRBD1	TRBV14	TRBJ1-2	.	CASSHKDRSVYGYTF	TGTGCCAGCAGCCACAAGGACAGGAGCGTCTATGGCTACACCTTC
.	TRBV7-2	TRBJ2-1	few	CASSAFGTPRGNEQFF	TGTGCCAGCAGCGCGTTTGGGACTCCCCGAGGTAATGAGCAGTTCTTC
.	TRBV5-6	TRBJ2-7	.	CASSDNLKGRYEQYF	TGTGCCAGCAGCGATAATCTAAAGGGGAGATACGAGCAGTACTTC
TRBD1	TRBV7-9	TRBJ2-1	few	CASLPGTGRNEQFF	TGTGCCAGCTTACCCGGGACAGGGAGGAATGAGCAGTTCTTC
TRBD1	TRBV28	TRBJ2-1	many	CASTSSGTGLINEQFF	TGTGCCAGCACGAGCTCCGGGACAGGGCTGATTAATGAGCAGTTCTTC
.	TRBV28	TRBJ2-7	few	CASSPNRWQDVIPPF	TGTGCCAGCAGCCCAAATCGCTGGCAGGACGTTATTCCCCCGTTC
TRBD1	TRBV12-3/TRBV12-4	TRBJ1-6	many	CASSLGQASLPLHF	TGTGCCAGCAGTTTGGGACAGGCCTCCCTGCCCCTCCACTTT